This TCR beta chain was captured in a study of blood T cell repertoires in COVID-19. Looking at the study overall: COVID-19 samples, acute and convalescent, were from the United States, Italy and Spain. The analysed material was cDNA or gDNA that came from T cells, B-cell-depleted T cells, or PBMCs.

Germline V gene sequence: CDR1 SGDLS, CDR2 YYNGEE. V lost 2 bases to trimming and J lost 8 bases; unmatched junction nucleotides: 6. CDR3 length: 15 amino acids. Individuals aged roughly 18 to 100 years were recruited from approximately 22 US areas. Up to 2 weeks before entering the study, exposed participants had met a COVID-19 case. Method: immunoSEQ multiplex PCR; TCRdb's copy keeps in-frame clones and lacks some. The repertoire includes 280,000 or so clones, roughly 91% of them detected once, and roughly 2.9% sits in the top ten. Sequenced: PBMCs or T cells enriched from blood (not recorded which). The rearrangement links TRBV9 to TRBJ1-6; 8 nucleotides align to TRBD1. The receptor comes from a woman between 50 and 59 years old who had been exposed to COVID-19. CDR3 nucleotides: TGTGCCAGCAGCGTTGGACAGGGAAGTGATTCACCCCTCCACTTT. Protein: CASSVGQGSDSPLHF.